These T cell receptor beta chains were read from a single sample in a study of blood T cell repertoires in COVID-19. Assay: immunoSEQ multiplex PCR; the TCRdb copy retains only in-frame clones and omits some. The table records about 120,000 clones, around 85% of them present only once. The sample comprised peripheral blood. These receptor sequences come from a man aged 45 to 65 with acute or convalescent COVID-19. Each CDR3 is given without its conserved first and last residue.

TRBJ2-1	TRBV30	AWSVGRRGEQF
TRBJ1-3	TRBV2	ASRRNRENTIY
TRBJ2-5	TRBV5-1	ASSPGLAGTMQY
TRBJ2-4	TRBV7-8	ASSLVDGGGLAKNIQY
TRBJ1-5	TRBV4-2	ASSPVGGNQPQH
TRBJ2-7	TRBV10-3	AISVHLPPGLARSYEQY
TRBJ2-5	TRBV14	ASSQVGQGSETQY
TRBJ2-7	TRBV10-3	AISDLPLLAGIYEQY
TRBJ2-3	TRBV20-1	SASTSGDTQY
TRBJ2-5	TRBV5-5	ASSLGDYIETQY
TRBJ1-5	TRBV27	ASSSGSLWPQH
TRBJ1-1	TRBV2	ASGTVNTEAF
TRBJ1-1	TRBV7-3	ASSTTENTEAF
TRBJ1-1	TRBV19	ASTPGRNGDTEAF
TRBJ1-5	TRBV14	ASSQGALGRGPSNQPQH
TRBJ1-2	TRBV29-1	SVGTGKSYGYT
TRBJ1-6	TRBV25-1	ASSEWAGITMDNSPLH
TRBJ1-1	TRBV27	ASSLGGALAEAF
TRBJ2-1	TRBV5-1	ASSLVGANEQF
TRBJ2-5	TRBV20-1	SASWSGGQETQY
TRBJ1-2	TRBV2	ASRKPRLLINYGYT
TRBJ2-5	TRBV11-3	ASSRRPGLQETQY
TRBJ1-1	TRBV18	ASSPTRNTEAF
TRBJ2-2	TRBV7-3	ASSSGVGGTGELF
TRBJ1-5	TRBV5-8	ASSTGTGWNNQPQH